This TCR beta chain was recovered during a study of graft-versus-host responses after intestinal transplantation. Overall study context: The recipients all started with anti-thymocyte globulin induction and then took tacrolimus and steroids for around 3 years.

The researchers put about 200,000 CFSE-labeled responder cells into plates with about 200,000 irradiated, violet-dye-labeled stimulator cells. Both CD3+CD4+ and CD3+CD8+ responders that were proliferating and CFSE-low underwent sorting after the reaction. Study conclusions and caveats: Early post-transplant HvG declines showed an association with peak circulating GvH clone levels.

The repertoire was sequenced with immunoSEQ multiplex PCR; TCRdb's copy has only in-frame clones and lacks some. The table has about 25,000 clones, 40% seen once. Trimming removed 5 bases from V and 1 base from J; junction bases left unmatched: 20. The CDR3 is 19 amino acids. Germline loops: CDR1 LNHDA, CDR2 SQIVND (reference sequence). The input for sequencing was alloreactive CD4+ T cells from a mixed lymphocyte reaction culture, taken before intestinal transplant. Subset in this sample: CFSE-low proliferating T cells sorted from approximately 6-day pre-transplant mixed lymphocyte reaction (GvH or HvG direction). The clonotype was recovered from a human patient who received an intestinal transplant. V usage is TRBV19 and J usage is TRBJ2-7; 7 bases map to TRBD1. The CDR3 sequence is CASSFRVDREVTRSYEQYF. Here the CDR3 DNA reads TGTGCCAGTAGTTTCCGAGTCGACAGGGAAGTCACCCGGTCCTACGAGCAGTACTTC.